This TCR beta chain was identified during a study of blood T cell repertoires in COVID-19. Participants were aged roughly 18 to 90 years from about two dozen US areas. Clinical histories supplied by participants themselves formed the basis of cohort assignment. V gave up 7 bases and J gave up 0 bases; unmatched junction bases: 16. The germline gives CDR1 MDHEN, CDR2 SYDVKM. The CDR3 totals 18 residues. TCRdb keeps only in-frame clones here, not all; method: immunoSEQ multiplex PCR. The sample lists over 250,000 clones, roughly nine tenths occurring once. This clonotype was obtained from a woman aged 18-29 years who had recovered from COVID-19. The sample consisted of PBMCs or T cells enriched from blood (not recorded which). The J gene is TRBJ2-7, the V gene TRBV28, with TRBD1 matching 9 bases. The CDR3: CASTKVDRGVLGSYEQYF. The CDR3 nucleotides are TGTGCCAGCACCAAGGTGGACAGGGGAGTTTTGGGCTCCTACGAGCAGTACTTC.